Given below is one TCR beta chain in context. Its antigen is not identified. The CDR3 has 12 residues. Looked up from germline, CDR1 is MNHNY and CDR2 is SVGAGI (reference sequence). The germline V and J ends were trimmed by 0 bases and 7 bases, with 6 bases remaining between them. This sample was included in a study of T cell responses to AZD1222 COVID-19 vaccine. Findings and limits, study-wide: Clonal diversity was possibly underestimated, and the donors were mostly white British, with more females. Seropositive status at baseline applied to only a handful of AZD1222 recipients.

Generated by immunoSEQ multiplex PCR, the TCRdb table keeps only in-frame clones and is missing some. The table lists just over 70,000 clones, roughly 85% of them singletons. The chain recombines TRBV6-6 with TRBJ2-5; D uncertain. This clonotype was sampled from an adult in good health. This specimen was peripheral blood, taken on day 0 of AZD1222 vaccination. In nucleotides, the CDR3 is TGTGCCAGCAGTTACTCGAGAGGGACCCAGTACTTC. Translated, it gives CASSYSRGTQYF.